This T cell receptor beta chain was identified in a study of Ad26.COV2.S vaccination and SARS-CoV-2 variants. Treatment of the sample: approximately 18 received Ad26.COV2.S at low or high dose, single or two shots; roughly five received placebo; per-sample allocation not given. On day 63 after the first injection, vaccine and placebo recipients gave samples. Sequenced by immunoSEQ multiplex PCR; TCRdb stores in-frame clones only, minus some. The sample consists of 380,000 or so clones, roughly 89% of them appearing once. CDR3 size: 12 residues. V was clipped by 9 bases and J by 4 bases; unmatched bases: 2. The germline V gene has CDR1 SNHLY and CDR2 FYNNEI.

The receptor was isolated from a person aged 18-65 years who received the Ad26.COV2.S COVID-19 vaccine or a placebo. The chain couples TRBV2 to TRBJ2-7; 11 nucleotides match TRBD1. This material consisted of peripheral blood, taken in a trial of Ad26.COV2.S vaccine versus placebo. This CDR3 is CARGDRGYEQYF. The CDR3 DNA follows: TGTGCCAGAGGGGACAGGGGGTACGAGCAGTACTTC.